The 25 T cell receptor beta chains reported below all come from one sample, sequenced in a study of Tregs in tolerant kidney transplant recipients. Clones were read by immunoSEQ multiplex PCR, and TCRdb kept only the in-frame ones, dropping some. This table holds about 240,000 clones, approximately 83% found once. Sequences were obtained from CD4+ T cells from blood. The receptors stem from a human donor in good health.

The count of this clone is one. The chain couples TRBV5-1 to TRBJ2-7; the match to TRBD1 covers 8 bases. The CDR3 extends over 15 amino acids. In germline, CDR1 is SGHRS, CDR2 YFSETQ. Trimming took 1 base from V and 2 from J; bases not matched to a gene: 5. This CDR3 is CASSLIGQGTYEQYF. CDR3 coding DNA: TGCGCCAGCAGCTTGATTGGACAGGGTACCTACGAGCAGTACTTC. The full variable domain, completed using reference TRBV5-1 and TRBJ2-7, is KAGVTQTPRYLIKTRGQQVTLSCSPISGHRSVSWYQQTPGQGLQFLFEYFSETQRNKGNFPGRFSGRQFSNSRSEMNVSTLELGDSALYLCASSLIGQGTYEQYFGPGTRLTVT.

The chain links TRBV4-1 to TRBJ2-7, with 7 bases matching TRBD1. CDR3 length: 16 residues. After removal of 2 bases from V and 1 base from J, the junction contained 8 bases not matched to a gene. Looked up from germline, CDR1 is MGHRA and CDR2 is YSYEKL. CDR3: CASSQIFRDSSYEQYF. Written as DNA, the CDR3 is TGCGCCAGCAGCCAAATTTTCCGGGACAGTTCCTACGAGCAGTACTTC.

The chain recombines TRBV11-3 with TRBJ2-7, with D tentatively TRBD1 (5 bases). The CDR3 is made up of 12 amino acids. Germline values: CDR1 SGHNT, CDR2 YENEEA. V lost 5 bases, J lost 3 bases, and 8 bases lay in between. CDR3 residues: CASSRTGYEQYF. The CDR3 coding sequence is TGTGCCAGCAGCCGAACAGGCTACGAGCAGTACTTC. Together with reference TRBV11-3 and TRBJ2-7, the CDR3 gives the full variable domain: EAGVVQSPRYKIIEKKQPVAFWCNPISGHNTLYWYLQNLGQGPELLIRYENEEAVDDSQLPKDRFSAERLKGVDSTLKIQPAELGDSAVYLCASSRTGYEQYFGPGTRLTVT.

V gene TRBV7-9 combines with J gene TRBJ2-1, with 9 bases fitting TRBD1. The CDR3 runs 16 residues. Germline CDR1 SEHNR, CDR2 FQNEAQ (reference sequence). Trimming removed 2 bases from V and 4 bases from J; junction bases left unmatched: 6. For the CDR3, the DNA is TGTGCCAGCAGCTTATACCGGGACAGGGCTTACAATGAGCAGTTCTTC. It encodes CASSLYRDRAYNEQFF.

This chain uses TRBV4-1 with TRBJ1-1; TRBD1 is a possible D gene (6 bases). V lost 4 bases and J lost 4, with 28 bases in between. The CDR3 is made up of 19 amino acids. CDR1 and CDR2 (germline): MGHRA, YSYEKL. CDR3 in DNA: TGCGCCAGCAGCCCTCCCAGGTGGGGGGGCGCATCGACCCCCACTGAAGCTTTCTTT. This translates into CASSPPRWGGASTPTEAFF.

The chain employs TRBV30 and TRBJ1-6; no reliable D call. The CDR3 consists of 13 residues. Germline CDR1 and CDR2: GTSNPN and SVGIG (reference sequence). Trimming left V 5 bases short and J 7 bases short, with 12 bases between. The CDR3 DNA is TGTGCCTGGGCTCAAGAACCGAATTCACCCCTCCACTTT. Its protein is CAWAQEPNSPLHF.

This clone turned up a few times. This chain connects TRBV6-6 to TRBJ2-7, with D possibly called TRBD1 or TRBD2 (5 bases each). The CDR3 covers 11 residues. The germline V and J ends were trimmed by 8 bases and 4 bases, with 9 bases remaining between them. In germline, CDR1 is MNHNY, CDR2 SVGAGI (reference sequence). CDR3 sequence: CASVGGYEQYF. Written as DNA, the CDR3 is TGTGCCAGCGTTGGGGGATACGAGCAGTACTTC.

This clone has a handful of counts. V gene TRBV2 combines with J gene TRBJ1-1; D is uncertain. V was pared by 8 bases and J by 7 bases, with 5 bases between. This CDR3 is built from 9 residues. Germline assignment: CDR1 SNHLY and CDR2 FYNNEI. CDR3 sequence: CASGLEAFF. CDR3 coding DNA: TGTGCCAGCGGGCTTGAAGCTTTCTTT.

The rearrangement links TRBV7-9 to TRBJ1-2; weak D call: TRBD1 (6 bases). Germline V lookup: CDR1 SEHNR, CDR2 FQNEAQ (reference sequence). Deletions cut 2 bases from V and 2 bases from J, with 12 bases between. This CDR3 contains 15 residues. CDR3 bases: TGTGCCAGCAGCTTACTTAACAGGGACAACTATGGCTACACCTTC. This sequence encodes CASSLLNRDNYGYTF.

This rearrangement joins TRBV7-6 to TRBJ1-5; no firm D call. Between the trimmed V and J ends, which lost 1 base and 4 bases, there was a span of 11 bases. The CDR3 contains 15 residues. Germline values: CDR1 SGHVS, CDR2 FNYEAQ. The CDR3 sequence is CASSLGGVRNQPQHF. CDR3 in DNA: TGTGCCAGCAGCTTAGGAGGAGTTCGGAATCAGCCCCAGCATTTT.

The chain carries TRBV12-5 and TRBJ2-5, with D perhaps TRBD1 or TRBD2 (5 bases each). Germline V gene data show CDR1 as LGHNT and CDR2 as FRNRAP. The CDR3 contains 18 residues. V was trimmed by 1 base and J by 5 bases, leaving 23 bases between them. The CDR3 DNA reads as TGTGCTAGTGGTTTGGGAATGGCCTCGGGACCCACAAGGGAGACCCAGTACTTC. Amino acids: CASGLGMASGPTRETQYF.

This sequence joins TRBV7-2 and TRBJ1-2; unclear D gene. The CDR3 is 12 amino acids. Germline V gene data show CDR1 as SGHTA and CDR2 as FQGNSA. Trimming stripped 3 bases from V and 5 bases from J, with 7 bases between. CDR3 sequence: CASSFIGYGYTF. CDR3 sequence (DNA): TGTGCCAGCAGCTTTATAGGGTATGGCTACACCTTC.

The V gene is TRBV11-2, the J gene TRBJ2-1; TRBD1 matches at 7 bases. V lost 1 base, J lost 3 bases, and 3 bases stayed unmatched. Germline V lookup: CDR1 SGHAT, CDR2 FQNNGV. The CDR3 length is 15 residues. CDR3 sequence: CASSLVRGHYNEQFF. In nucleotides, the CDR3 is TGTGCCAGCAGCTTAGTTAGGGGGCACTACAATGAGCAGTTCTTC.

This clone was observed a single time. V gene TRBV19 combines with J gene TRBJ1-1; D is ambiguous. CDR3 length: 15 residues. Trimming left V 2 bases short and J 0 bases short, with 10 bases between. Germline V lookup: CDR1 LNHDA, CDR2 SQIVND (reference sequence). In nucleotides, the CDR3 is TGTGCCAGTAGTATATGGGGAGAACTGAACACTGAAGCTTTCTTT. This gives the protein CASSIWGELNTEAFF.

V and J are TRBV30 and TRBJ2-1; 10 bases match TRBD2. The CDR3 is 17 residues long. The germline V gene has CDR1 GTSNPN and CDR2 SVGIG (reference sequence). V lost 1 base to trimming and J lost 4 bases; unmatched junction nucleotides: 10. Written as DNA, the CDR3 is TGTGCCTGGAGTGGAACCCCCCTAGCGGGAGCGTACAATGAGCAGTTCTTC. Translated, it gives CAWSGTPLAGAYNEQFF.

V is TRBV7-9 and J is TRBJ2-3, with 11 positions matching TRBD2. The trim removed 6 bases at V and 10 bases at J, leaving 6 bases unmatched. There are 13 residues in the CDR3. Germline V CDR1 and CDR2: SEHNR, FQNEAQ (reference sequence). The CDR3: CASSSGLAGAQYF. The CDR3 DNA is TGTGCCAGCAGTTCTGGACTAGCGGGTGCGCAGTATTTT.

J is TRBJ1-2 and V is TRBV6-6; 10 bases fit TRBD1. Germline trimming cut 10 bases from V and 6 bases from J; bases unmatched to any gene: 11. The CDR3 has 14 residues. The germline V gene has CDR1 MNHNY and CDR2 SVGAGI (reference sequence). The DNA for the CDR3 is TGTGCCACAACACAGGGGACAGGGGTACATGGCTACACCTTC. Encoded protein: CATTQGTGVHGYTF.

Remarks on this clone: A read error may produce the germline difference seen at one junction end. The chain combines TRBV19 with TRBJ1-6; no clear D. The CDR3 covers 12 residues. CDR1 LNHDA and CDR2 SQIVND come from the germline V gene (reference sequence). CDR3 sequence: CASRRPNSPFHF. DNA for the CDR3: TGTGCCAGTAGACGACCAAATTCACCCTTCCACTTT.

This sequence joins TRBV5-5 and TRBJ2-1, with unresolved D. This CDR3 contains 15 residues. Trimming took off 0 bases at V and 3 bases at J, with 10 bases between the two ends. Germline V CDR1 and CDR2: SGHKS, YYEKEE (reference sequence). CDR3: CASSLEIPIYNEQFF. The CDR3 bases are TGTGCCAGCAGCTTGGAAATACCAATCTACAATGAGCAGTTCTTC.

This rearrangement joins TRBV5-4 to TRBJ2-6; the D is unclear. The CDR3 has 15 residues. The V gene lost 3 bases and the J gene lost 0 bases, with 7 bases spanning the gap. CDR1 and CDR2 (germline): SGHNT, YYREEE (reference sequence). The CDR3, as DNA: TGTGCCAGCAGCTCCGGTACCTCTGGGGCCAACGTCCTGACTTTC. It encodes CASSSGTSGANVLTF. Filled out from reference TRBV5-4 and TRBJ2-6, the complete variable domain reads ETGVTQSPTHLIKTRGQQVTLRCSSQSGHNTVSWYQQALGQGPQFIFQYYREEENGRGNFPPRFSGLQFPNYSSELNVNALELDDSALYLCASSSGTSGANVLTFGAGSRLTVL.

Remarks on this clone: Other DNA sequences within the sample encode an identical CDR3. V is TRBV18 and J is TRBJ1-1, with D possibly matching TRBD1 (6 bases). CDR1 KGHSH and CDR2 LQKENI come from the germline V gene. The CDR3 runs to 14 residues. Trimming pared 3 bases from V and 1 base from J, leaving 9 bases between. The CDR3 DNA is TGTGCCAGCTCACCCCAGGGGAGGAACACTGAAGCTTTCTTT. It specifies CASSPQGRNTEAFF.

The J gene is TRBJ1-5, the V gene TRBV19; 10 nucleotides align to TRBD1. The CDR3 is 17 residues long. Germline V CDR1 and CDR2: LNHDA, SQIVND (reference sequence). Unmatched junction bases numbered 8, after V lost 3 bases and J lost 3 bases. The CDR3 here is CASSITVGTGANQPQHF. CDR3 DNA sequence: TGTGCCAGTAGTATTACGGTCGGGACAGGGGCCAATCAGCCCCAGCATTTT. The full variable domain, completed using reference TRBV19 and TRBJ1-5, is DGGITQSPKYLFRKEGQNVTLSCEQNLNHDAMYWYRQDPGQGLRLIYYSQIVNDFQKGDIAEGYSVSREKKESFPLTVTSAQKNPTAFYLCASSITVGTGANQPQHFGDGTRLSIL.

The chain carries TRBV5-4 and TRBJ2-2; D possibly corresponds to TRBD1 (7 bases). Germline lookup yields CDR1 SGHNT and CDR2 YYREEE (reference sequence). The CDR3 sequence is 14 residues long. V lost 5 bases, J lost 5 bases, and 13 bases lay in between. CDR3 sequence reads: CASSPTGRTGELFF. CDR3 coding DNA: TGTGCCAGCAGTCCGACAGGGAGGACCGGGGAGCTGTTTTTT.

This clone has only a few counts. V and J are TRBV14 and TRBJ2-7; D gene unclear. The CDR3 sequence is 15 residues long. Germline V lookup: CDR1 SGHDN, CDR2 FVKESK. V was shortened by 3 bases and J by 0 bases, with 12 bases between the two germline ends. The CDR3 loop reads CASSHVQASSYEQYF. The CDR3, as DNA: TGTGCCAGCAGCCACGTGCAGGCTAGCTCCTACGAGCAGTACTTC.

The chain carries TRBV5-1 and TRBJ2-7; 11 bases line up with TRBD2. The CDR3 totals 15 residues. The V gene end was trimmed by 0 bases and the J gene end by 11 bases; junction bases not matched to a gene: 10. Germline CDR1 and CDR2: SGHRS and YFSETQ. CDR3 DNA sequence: TGCGCCAGCAGCTTGGGGGTGACTAGCGGGGATCACAAGTACTTC. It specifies CASSLGVTSGDHKYF.